The 17 T cell receptor beta chains reported below all come from one sample, sequenced in a study of shared clonotypes between healthy human individuals (dated by TCRdb to 2018 to 2020). Library construction relied on the immunoSEQ multiplex PCR assay. TCRdb carries this immuneACCESS record with in-frame sequences only. Its versions omit some clonotypes, under half of them owing to an unresolved V gene in the studies checked, with the rest unexplained. The sample table lists around 700,000 clones, more than 70% of them with a count of one. The leading ten clones occupy under 2% of the sample. The sequenced sample consisted of memory CD4+ T cells sorted from blood. This sample's cell subset or site label indicates: CD45RA-negative fraction. Receptor source: a woman in her 30s in good health.

This chain joins TRBV25-1 and TRBJ2-7, with 11 bases identical to TRBD2. This CDR3 spans 14 amino acids. V lost 4 bases and J lost 5; bases outside the gene matches: 4. The germline V gene encodes CDR1 MGHDK and CDR2 SYGVNS. CDR3 residues: CASSGTSGSNEQYF. Here the CDR3 DNA reads TGTGCCAGCAGTGGAACTAGCGGGAGCAACGAGCAGTACTTC.

This chain uses TRBV28 with TRBJ2-3, with D tentatively TRBD1 (5 bases). V was shortened by 3 bases and J by 1 base, with 14 bases between the two germline ends. Germline CDR1 and CDR2: MDHEN and SYDVKM. CDR3 length: 16 amino acids. Written as DNA, the CDR3 is TGTGCCAGCAGTTTTTCAACAGGAAGGGGCACAGATACGCAGTATTTT. This sequence encodes CASSFSTGRGTDTQYF.

The chain carries TRBV2 and TRBJ1-1, with 9 bases lining up with TRBD1. The CDR3 loop spans 14 amino acids. Unmatched junction bases numbered 7, after V lost 6 bases and J lost 5 bases. The germline CDR1 and CDR2 sequences are SNHLY and FYNNEI. For the CDR3, the DNA is TGTGCCAGCAGGCTGACAGGGGGTTATACTGAAGCTTTCTTT. Translating it yields CASRLTGGYTEAFF.

The chain uses TRBV5-1 and TRBJ1-1; D gene unclear. V shed 1 base and J shed 1 base, with 5 bases lying between them. This CDR3 spans 13 amino acids. Looked up from germline, CDR1 is SGHRS and CDR2 is YFSETQ. The CDR3 DNA is TGCGCCAGCAGCTTGAAGGCGAACACTGAAGCTTTCTTT. Its protein is CASSLKANTEAFF.

CDR3 in amino acids: CASSESPGWSSYNEQFF. The DNA of the CDR3 is TGCGCCAGCAGTGAGTCCCCGGGTTGGAGCTCCTACAATGAGCAGTTCTTC. The chain has TRBV10-1 and TRBJ2-1; no firm D call. The CDR3 has 17 amino acids. Germline V gives CDR1 WNHNN, CDR2 SYGVQD (reference sequence). Trimming pared 0 bases from V and 0 bases from J, leaving 12 bases between.

The rearrangement links TRBV5-6 to TRBJ2-7; 10 bases line up with TRBD2. CDR1 and CDR2 (germline): SGHDT, YYEEEE. V shed 3 bases, J shed 4 bases, and the junction held 7 bases outside the gene matches. This CDR3 region has 15 residues. CDR3 sequence reads: CASSSAPSGRYEQYF. CDR3 DNA sequence: TGTGCCAGCAGCTCGGCCCCTAGCGGGAGATACGAGCAGTACTTC.

This clone has a count of ten or more. The genes are TRBV7-2 and TRBJ2-7; 8 bases line up with TRBD2. Per the germline V gene, CDR1 is SGHTA and CDR2 is FQGNSA. The CDR3 is 15 residues long. The J segment lost 3 bases and the V segment lost 5 bases, leaving 9 bases of the junction unmatched. This CDR3 reads CASSPTSGQGYEQYF. For the CDR3, the DNA is TGTGCCAGCAGCCCAACTAGCGGTCAAGGCTACGAGCAGTACTTC.

CDR3 sequence: CASSTDSTSYNEQFF. CDR3 sequence (DNA): TGCGCCAGCAGCACCGACTCCACTTCCTACAATGAGCAGTTCTTC. The V gene is TRBV5-1, the J gene TRBJ2-1, with D unresolved. CDR3 size: 15 residues. Trimming removed 4 bases at V and 1 base at J, with 12 bases between. Germline loops: CDR1 SGHRS, CDR2 YFSETQ.

This sequence joins TRBV14 and TRBJ1-2; D uncertain. The V gene's germline CDR1 is SGHDN and CDR2 FVKESK. CDR3 size: 15 residues. V gave up 0 bases and J gave up 5 bases, with 13 bases separating them. The CDR3 DNA follows: TGTGCCAGCAGCCAAGATAGGTTAAAGGGTTATGGCTACACCTTC. Encoded protein: CASSQDRLKGYGYTF.

This chain uses TRBV5-1 with TRBJ1-1, with TRBD1 identical over 7 bases. The CDR3 covers 15 residues. Germline loops: CDR1 SGHRS, CDR2 YFSETQ. Unmatched junction bases numbered 9, after V lost 2 bases and J lost 5 bases. The DNA of the CDR3 is TGCGCCAGCAGCTTCACAGGGGAGGTAAGGACTGAAGCTTTCTTT. As protein: CASSFTGEVRTEAFF.

V is TRBV7-9 and J is TRBJ2-6, with 8 bases matching TRBD1. The J call is uncertain, as TRBJ2-4 better fits the DNA end. This CDR3 region has 14 residues. Germline V gives CDR1 SEHNR, CDR2 FQNEAQ (reference sequence). For the CDR3, the DNA is TGTGCCAGCAGCGTAGACAGGGGCGGGCACATTCAGTACTTC. Its protein product is CASSVDRGGHIQYF.

J is TRBJ2-7 and V is TRBV2; maybe TRBD2 (6 bases). This CDR3 comprises 15 residues. Germline CDR1 and CDR2: SNHLY and FYNNEI. V shed 6 bases and J shed 2 bases, with 17 bases lying between them. CDR3: CASSPPRGRTYEQYF. The CDR3 DNA sequence: TGTGCCAGCAGCCCGCCGCGGGGTAGAACCTACGAGCAGTACTTC.

A word on this clone: Given a much more abundant clone one base away, this may be a read error. This chain joins TRBV20-1 and TRBJ2-1; D remains unclear. V shed 2 bases and J shed 8 bases, with 4 bases lying between them. The germline CDR1 and CDR2 sequences are DFQATT and SNEGSKA (reference sequence). The CDR3 extends over 10 amino acids. CDR3 region: CSARNDEQFF. In nucleotides, the CDR3 is TGCAGTGCTAGAAATGATGAGCAGTTCTTC.

V usage is TRBV19 and J usage is TRBJ2-1, with TRBD2 identical over 9 bases. CDR3 length: 14 amino acids. Germline V gene sequence: CDR1 LNHDA, CDR2 SQIVND (reference sequence). The ends lost 3 bases at V and 5 bases at J; junction bases unmatched: 2. The CDR3 protein is CASSMLAGNNEQFF. CDR3 in DNA: TGTGCCAGTAGTATGCTAGCGGGAAACAATGAGCAGTTCTTC.

This rearrangement joins TRBV28 to TRBJ2-1, with TRBD2 matching 13 bases. The CDR3 totals 15 residues. V shed 7 bases, J shed 7 bases, and the junction held 7 bases outside the gene matches. From germline, CDR1 is MDHEN and CDR2 SYDVKM. The CDR3 nucleotides read TGTGCCAGCACACTGGAGACTAGCGGGAGGAATGAGCAGTTCTTC. It codes for CASTLETSGRNEQFF. Full variable domain (outside the CDR3, taken from reference TRBV28 and TRBJ2-1): DVKVTQSSRYLVKRTGEKVFLECVQDMDHENMFWYRQDPGLGLRLIYFSYDVKMKEKGDIPEGYSVSREKKERFSLILESASTNQTSMYLCASTLETSGRNEQFFGPGTRLTVL.

At least ten counts were recorded for this clone. V is TRBV7-9 and J is TRBJ1-4; D not resolved. Trimming shortened V by 3 bases and J by 7 bases, and 9 bases separated the two germline ends. The CDR3 covers 13 residues. Germline-derived CDR1 and CDR2 are SEHNR and FQNEAQ (reference sequence). The CDR3, as DNA: TGTGCCAGCAGCTTGATGCTTGGTGAAAAACTGTTTTTT. Its translation is CASSLMLGEKLFF.

V is TRBV7-9 and J is TRBJ2-1, with TRBD1 identical over 11 bases. CDR1 is SEHNR and CDR2 is FQNEAQ in the germline V gene (reference sequence). Losses at the gene ends were 4 bases for V and 1 base for J; bases not matched to a gene: 3. This CDR3 contains 16 residues. In nucleotides, the CDR3 is TGTGCCAGCAGCTGGGGGACAGGGGGTTCCTACAATGAGCAGTTCTTC. Translation: CASSWGTGGSYNEQFF.